This T cell receptor beta chain was sequenced in a study of radiation and T cells in renal cell carcinoma. The CDR3 spans 12 residues. Germline-derived CDR1 and CDR2 are MNHNY and SVGAGI (reference sequence). The ends were cut back, 11 bases at V and 1 base at J, with 11 bases in the middle. The treatment is: treatment-naive control, cytoreductive nephrectomy. Method: immunoSEQ multiplex PCR; TCRdb's copy keeps in-frame clones and lacks some. The sample comprises about 15,000 clones, less than 75% of which are singletons, and 17% rests with the top ten. The TCR originated in a man aged 55-75 years with renal cell carcinoma. The sequences come from tumor tissue, collected from a patient whose treatment was nephrectomy without radiotherapy. This chain joins TRBV6-6 and TRBJ1-1; unclear D gene. CDR3 bases: TGTGCCGTAGCAATCAGGAACACTGAAGCTTTCTTT. Translated: CAVAIRNTEAFF.